This T cell receptor beta chain appears in the sequencing data of a study of Ad26.COV2.S vaccination and SARS-CoV-2 variants. Study results and caveats: Responses of spike-specific T cells (both CD8+ and CD4+) reportedly showed substantial breadth after vaccination. People who got the vaccine or the placebo had similar non-spike TCR breadth. Compared with placebo recipients, vaccine recipients had higher spike-specific TCR breadth. TCR breadth and depth estimates may have understated total T cell responses.

Germline CDR1 and CDR2: SGHNT and YYREEE (reference sequence). V dropped 5 bases and J dropped 0; count of bases not matched to a gene: 1. CDR3 length: 14 residues. Repertoires were generated with immunoSEQ multiplex PCR, while TCRdb's copy carries only in-frame clones and drops some. The sample yields approximately 400,000 clones, 92% seen once. As for this clone: Its antigen remains unidentified.

This TCR came from a human donor who had recovered from COVID-19. The gene calls are TRBV5-4 and TRBJ1-3, with 8 bases matching TRBD1. Sequences were derived from peripheral blood, sampled after recovery from COVID-19. The CDR3 loop is CASSQGASGNTIYF. CDR3 DNA sequence: TGTGCCAGCAGTCAGGGGGCCTCTGGAAACACCATATATTTT.